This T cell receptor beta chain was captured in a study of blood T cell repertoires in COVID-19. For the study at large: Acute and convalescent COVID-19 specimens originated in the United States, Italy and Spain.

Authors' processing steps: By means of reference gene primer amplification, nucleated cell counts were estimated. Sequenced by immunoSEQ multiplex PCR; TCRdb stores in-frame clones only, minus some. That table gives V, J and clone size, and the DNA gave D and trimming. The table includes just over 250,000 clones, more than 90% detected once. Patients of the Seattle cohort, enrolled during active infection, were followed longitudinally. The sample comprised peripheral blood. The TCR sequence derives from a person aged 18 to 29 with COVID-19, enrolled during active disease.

The chain's CDR3 is CASSYSTGQAFF. CDR3 coding DNA: TGTGCCAGCAGTTACTCGACAGGGCAAGCTTTCTTT. The genes are TRBV6-5 and TRBJ1-1, with 7 bases aligning to TRBD1. Per germline, CDR1 MNHEY and CDR2 SVGAGI. With V trimmed by 0 bases and J by 9 bases, 1 base remained unmatched. The CDR3 is made up of 12 amino acids.